The 13 T cell receptor beta chains listed next were all sequenced from one sample in a study of metastatic and nonmetastatic thyroid tumors (dated by TCRdb to the early 2020s). Before undergoing thyroid surgery, none of the patients had been given any kind of treatment. Libraries were made using PCR. Sequencing was carried out with an Illumina HiSeq 4000. TCRdb took the public reads, trimmed them with fastp at Q25, ran MiXCR for clone calling and kept in-frame beta chains. This sample is represented by approximately 30,000 clones; roughly 17% of them were singletons. Clones ranked in the top ten supply approximately 6.1% of the sample. The sequencing sample was made of blood. The source of these receptors is a male donor with papillary thyroid cancer or a benign thyroid nodule (not recorded which). Some clones in this sample may be carry-over from other donors' samples.

The table lists this clone with a few counts. Other DNA sequences within the sample encode an identical CDR3. The CDR3 bases are TGTGCCAGCAGTTACCGCGGACCGTACGGCTACACCTTC. Translation: CASSYRGPYGYTF. The chain is built from TRBV6-2 or TRBV6-3 and TRBJ1-2, with D unresolved. CDR3 size: 13 residues. V gave up 2 bases and J gave up 8 bases, with 12 bases separating them. In germline, CDR1 is MNHEY, CDR2 SVGEGT.

This clone was detected many times. The chain combines TRBV7-9 with TRBJ2-4; 7 bases fit TRBD1. Looked up from germline, CDR1 is SEHNR and CDR2 is FQNEAQ (reference sequence). This CDR3 region has 14 residues. After removal of 5 bases from V and 5 bases from J, the junction contained 6 bases not matched to a gene. CDR3 bases: TGTGCCAGCAGCCCCCGGACAGGTGAAAACATTCAGTACTTC. Protein: CASSPRTGENIQYF.

This clone turned up a few times. The CDR3 here is CASTYFRGDRALNSPLHF. The CDR3 bases are TGTGCCAGCACCTATTTTAGAGGCGACAGGGCGCTTAATTCACCCCTCCACTTT. This rearrangement joins TRBV11-1 to TRBJ1-6; 7 nucleotides align to TRBD1. J gave up 6 bases and V 7 bases, and 18 bases lay outside the gene matches. CDR3 size: 18 residues. CDR1 SGHAT and CDR2 FQDESV come from the germline V gene (reference sequence).

The table lists this clone with many counts. Here the CDR3 reads CASSYRQDFYEQYF. Written as DNA, the CDR3 is TGTGCCAGTAGTTACCGACAGGATTTCTACGAGCAGTACTTC. V gene TRBV19 combines with J gene TRBJ2-7; tentative D call: TRBD1 (6 bases). Trimming took off 5 bases at V and 3 bases at J, with 14 bases between the two ends. The CDR3 runs 14 residues. Germline-derived CDR1 and CDR2 are LNHDA and SQIVND (reference sequence).

Note on this clone: In this CDR3 the conserved last residue, phenylalanine or tryptophan, is missing, so a read error is likely. The chain combines TRBV7-8 with TRBJ2-7; weak D call: TRBD2 (6 bases). The germline CDR1 and CDR2 sequences are SGHVS and FQNEAQ. V was clipped by 1 base and J by 7 bases, with 11 bases between them. This CDR3 is 13 amino acids long. This CDR3 reads CASSLVAGNEQYI. CDR3 sequence (DNA): TGTGCCAGCAGCTTAGTGGCGGGAAATGAGCAGTACATC.

The sample holds a few counts of this clone. This rearrangement joins TRBV5-1 to TRBJ2-2; 7 bases align to TRBD1. The CDR3 sequence is 18 residues long. The V and J ends lost 2 bases and 3 bases, in that order; junction bases with no gene match: 13. CDR1 and CDR2 (germline): SGHRS, YFSETQ. CDR3 coding DNA: TGCGCCAGCAGCTTACAACCACACGGGACAGCCTACACCGGGGAGCTGTTTTTT. This gives the protein CASSLQPHGTAYTGELFF.

This clone was seen many times. This rearrangement joins TRBV28 to TRBJ2-1, with 8 bases aligning to TRBD2. Germline assignment: CDR1 MDHEN and CDR2 SYDVKM. The V gene end was trimmed by 8 bases and the J gene end by 12 bases; junction bases not matched to a gene: 18. The CDR3 loop spans 15 amino acids. The CDR3 region is CASLSSGGGGGGQFF. The CDR3 coding sequence is TGTGCCAGCCTCTCTTCCGGGGGGGGGGGCGGAGGGCAGTTCTTC.

V and J are TRBV6-2 or TRBV6-3 and TRBJ2-6; D is possibly TRBD1 (6 bases). The CDR3 covers 15 residues. The V gene lost 6 bases and the J gene lost 4 bases, with 13 bases spanning the gap. Germline V CDR1 and CDR2: MNHEY, SVGEGT. The CDR3 here is CASSRDTSGANVLTF. The CDR3, as DNA: TGTGCCAGCAGCCGGGACACCTCCGGGGCCAACGTCCTGACTTTC.

This clone was counted many times. The V call is TRBV4-1, the J call TRBJ1-6; no firm D call. Trimming removed 3 bases from V and 8 bases from J, with 14 bases in between. The CDR3 length is 15 residues. The V gene's germline CDR1 is MGHRA and CDR2 YSYEKL. DNA of the CDR3: TGCGCCAGCAGCCAGGTTCCGGAGACCCATTCACCCCTCCACTTT. Amino acid sequence: CASSQVPETHSPLHF.

This clone was picked up many times. The CDR3 reads CAWSGGAYNSPLHF. The CDR3 DNA reads as TGTGCCTGGAGTGGGGGAGCTTATAATTCACCCCTCCACTTT. This chain connects TRBV30 to TRBJ1-6; no clear D gene. Per the germline V gene, CDR1 is GTSNPN and CDR2 is SVGIG (reference sequence). V was shortened by 1 base and J by 4 bases, with 8 bases between the two germline ends. There are 14 residues in the CDR3.

This clone appeared many times. The chain links TRBV7-3 to TRBJ2-7; 7 positions match TRBD1. V was clipped by 2 bases and J by 3 bases; unmatched bases: 10. Germline V gives CDR1 SGHTA, CDR2 FQGTGA. The CDR3 is 16 amino acids. In DNA form, the CDR3 reads TGTGCCAGCAGCTTATCCTGGACAGGTTCCAACTACGAGCAGTACTTC. Protein product: CASSLSWTGSNYEQYF. The full variable domain, completed using reference TRBV7-3 and TRBJ2-7, is GAGVSQTPSNKVTEKGKYVELRCDPISGHTALYWYRQSLGQGPEFLIYFQGTGAADDSGLPNDRFFAVRPEGSVSTLKIQRTERGDSAVYLCASSLSWTGSNYEQYFGPGTRLTVT.

This clone showed up just a few times. An end of the junction differs from the germline gene, which may be a read error. The chain couples TRBV28 to TRBJ2-7; a weak D match, TRBD2 (6 bases). Germline V lookup: CDR1 MDHEN, CDR2 SYDVKM. The CDR3 runs to 16 residues. Written as DNA, the CDR3 is TGTGCCAGCAGCTCTTGGGTTCTAGGCGGGGTCTACGAGCATTACTTC. Its protein is CASSSWVLGGVYEHYF.

The genes are TRBV9 and TRBJ2-3; TRBD2 aligns across 14 bases. CDR3 length: 15 amino acids. Germline V gene data show CDR1 as SGDLS and CDR2 as YYNGEE. V lost 4 bases, J lost 6 bases, and 4 bases stayed unmatched. The CDR3 spells CASSLGLAGDDTQYF. The CDR3, as DNA: TGTGCCAGCAGCTTGGGACTAGCGGGAGATGATACGCAGTATTTT.